This entry is about one T cell receptor beta chain. Relative to the germline gene, one junction end is altered; a read error may explain this. In germline, CDR1 is MNHEY, CDR2 SMNVEV (reference sequence). CDR3 length equals 14 residues. The sample belongs to a study of CD4 and CD8 cells across lung adenocarcinoma regions. Samples came from patients with localized non-small cell lung adenocarcinoma. TCRdb redid the calling of the PCR reads with MiXCR, one entry per CDR3 protein. Of about 25,000 distinct CDR3 sequences listed, about 50% are singletons. This clonotype was sampled from a male donor with lung adenocarcinoma. The CD4 and CD8 labels of this study may be unreliable. Sequencing was performed on CD8+ T cells from the center of a lung tumor. J is TRBJ2-3 and V is TRBV27, with D perhaps being TRBD1 or TRBD2 (6 bases each). This chain's CDR3 is CAGNGGRDTETQYF. CDR3 DNA: TGTGCGGGCAACGGGGGTAGGGACACAGAGACGCAGTATTTT.